This T cell receptor beta chain is from a study of vaccination effects on CD4 cells after COVID-19. Regarding the study as a whole: Late post-vaccination samples showed marked contraction of infection- and vaccine-induced clones.

Sequencing was performed with immunoSEQ multiplex PCR; in TCRdb, only in-frame clones are kept and a portion is missing. Of about 37,000 clones listed, around 79% are singletons. When ten to eleven days of culture had elapsed, CD4+ T cells were isolated. Trimming at V came to 2 bases and at J to 7 bases, leaving 5 bases not matched to a gene. Germline CDR1 is LGHDT and CDR2 is YNNKEL (reference sequence). This CDR3 has 15 amino acids. Details on this clone: Its matching antigen is unknown.

The rearrangement uses TRBV3-1 (or the pseudogene TRBV3-2) and TRBJ1-6; 7 bases align to TRBD1. Sequences were derived from CD4+ T cells from PBMCs cultured without peptide, sampled before COVID-19 vaccination. The clonotype was recovered from a human donor who received a COVID-19 vaccine. The CDR3: CASSQRQGSNSPLHF. The CDR3 DNA follows: TGTGCCAGCAGCCAACGACAGGGCTCGAATTCACCCCTCCACTTT.